This entry describes one T cell receptor (beta chain). Its antigen remains unknown. This sample is drawn from a study of beta chain features in type 1 diabetes. Every isolated RNA sample was fully reverse transcribed, so sequencing captured expressed TCRB transcripts. Here immunoSEQ multiplex PCR was the method, and the copy in TCRdb shows in-frame clones only, minus some. The repertoire consists of some 640,000 clones, with about 14% occurring once and the leading ten covering approximately 0.039%. Study conclusions and caveats: Moderate yet significant TCRB CDR3 shortening was seen in Type 1 diabetes patients in all four CD4+ subsets. Fewer insertions but more deletions were seen at VDJ junctions in type 1 diabetes patients.

The clonotype was recovered from a young man with type 1 diabetes. Sequencing was done on a sample of naive CD4+ T cells from blood.

The CDR3 here is CASSQTAYTEAFF. The CDR3 coding sequence is TGTGCCAGCAGCCAGACAGCTTACACTGAAGCTTTCTTT. The chain uses TRBV14 and TRBJ1-1; a possible D gene is TRBD1 (5 bases). CDR3 length: 13 residues. V lost 3 bases to trimming and J lost 3 bases, with 8 bases between them. Germline assignment: CDR1 SGHDN and CDR2 FVKESK.